This T cell receptor beta chain came from a study of shared T cell receptors in the human thymus. Libraries were prepared by immunoSEQ multiplex PCR; TCRdb keeps only in-frame clonotypes and omits some of them. The sample yields about 660,000 clones, more than 75% seen once. Germline V CDR1 and CDR2: MDHEN, SYDVKM. This CDR3 contains 17 residues. The V segment lost 8 bases and the J segment 2 bases; nucleotides outside the gene matches: 14. In addition, the sample was reused for a study of human thymus T cells. As reported in that work: Corrective surgery for congenital heart defects was being performed on the healthy Finnish infants who were the donors. Gene usage for V and J segments appeared biased in thymic and blood repertoires.

This chain connects TRBV28 to TRBJ2-4; 8 bases align to TRBD2. The sample comprised thymocytes. The clonotype originates from a boy in the first two years of life with a congenital heart defect. CDR3: CASVQEASGRTKNIQYF. DNA for the CDR3: TGTGCCAGCGTTCAAGAGGCCAGCGGGAGAACCAAAAACATTCAGTACTTC.